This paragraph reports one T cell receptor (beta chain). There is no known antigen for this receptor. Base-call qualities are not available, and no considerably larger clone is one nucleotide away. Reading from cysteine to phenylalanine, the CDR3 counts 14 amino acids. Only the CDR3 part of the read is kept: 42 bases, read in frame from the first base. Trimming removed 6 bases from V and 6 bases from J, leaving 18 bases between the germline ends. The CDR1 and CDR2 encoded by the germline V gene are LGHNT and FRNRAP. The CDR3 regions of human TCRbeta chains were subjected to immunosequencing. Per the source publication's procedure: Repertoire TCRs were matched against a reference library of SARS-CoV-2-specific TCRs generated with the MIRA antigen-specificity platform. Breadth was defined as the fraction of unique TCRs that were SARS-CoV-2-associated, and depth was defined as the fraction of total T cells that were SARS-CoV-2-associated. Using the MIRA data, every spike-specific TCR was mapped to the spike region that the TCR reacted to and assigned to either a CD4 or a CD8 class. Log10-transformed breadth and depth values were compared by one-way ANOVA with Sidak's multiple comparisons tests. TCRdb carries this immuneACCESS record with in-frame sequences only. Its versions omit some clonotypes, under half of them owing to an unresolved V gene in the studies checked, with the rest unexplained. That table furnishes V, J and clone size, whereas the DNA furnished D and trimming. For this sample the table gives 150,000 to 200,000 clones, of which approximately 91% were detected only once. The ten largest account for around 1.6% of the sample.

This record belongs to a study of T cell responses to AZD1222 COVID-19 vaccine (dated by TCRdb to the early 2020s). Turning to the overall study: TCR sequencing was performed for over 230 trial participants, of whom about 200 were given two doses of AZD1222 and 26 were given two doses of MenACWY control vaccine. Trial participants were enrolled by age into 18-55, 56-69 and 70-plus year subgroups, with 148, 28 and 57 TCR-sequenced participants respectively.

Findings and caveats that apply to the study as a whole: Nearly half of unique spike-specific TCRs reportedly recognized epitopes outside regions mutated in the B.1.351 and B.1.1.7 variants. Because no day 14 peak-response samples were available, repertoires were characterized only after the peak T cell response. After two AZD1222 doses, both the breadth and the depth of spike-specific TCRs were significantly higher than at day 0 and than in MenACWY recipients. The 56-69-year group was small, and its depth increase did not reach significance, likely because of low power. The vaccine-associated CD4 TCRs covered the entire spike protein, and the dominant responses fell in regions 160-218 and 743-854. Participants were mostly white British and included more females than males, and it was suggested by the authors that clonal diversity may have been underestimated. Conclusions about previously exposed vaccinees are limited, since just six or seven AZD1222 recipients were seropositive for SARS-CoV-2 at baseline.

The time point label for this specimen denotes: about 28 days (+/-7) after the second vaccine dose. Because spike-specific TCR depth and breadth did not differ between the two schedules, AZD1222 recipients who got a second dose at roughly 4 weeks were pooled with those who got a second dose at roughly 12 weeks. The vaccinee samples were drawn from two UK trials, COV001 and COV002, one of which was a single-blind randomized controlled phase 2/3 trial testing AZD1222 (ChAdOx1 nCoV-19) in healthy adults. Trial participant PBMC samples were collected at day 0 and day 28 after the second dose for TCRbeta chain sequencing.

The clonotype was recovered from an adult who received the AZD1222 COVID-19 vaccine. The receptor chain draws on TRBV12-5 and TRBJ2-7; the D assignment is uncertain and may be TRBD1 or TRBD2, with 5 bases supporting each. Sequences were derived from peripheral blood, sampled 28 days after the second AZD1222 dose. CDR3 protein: CASGSSGTPPEQYF. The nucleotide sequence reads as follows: TGTGCTAGTGGATCGTCCGGGACCCCCCCCGAGCAGTACTTC.